The 28 T cell receptor beta chains below come from one sample, sequenced in a study of blood T cell repertoires in COVID-19. The assay was immunoSEQ multiplex PCR, and TCRdb's table has in-frame clones only and misses some. Among fewer than 200,000 clones listed, approximately 90% were seen once. Material: peripheral blood. These receptors all stem from a man in his sixties with acute or convalescent COVID-19.

The chain carries TRBV7-9 and TRBJ2-4; a possible D gene is TRBD2 (5 bases). The CDR3 extends over 17 amino acids. Germline-derived CDR1 and CDR2 are SEHNR and FQNEAQ (reference sequence). V was cut by 5 bases and J by 1 base, with 18 bases left in between. The CDR3 DNA follows: TGTGCCAGCAGCCCAAAGCCTAGCCGGCGGGCCAAAAACATTCAGTACTTC. It encodes CASSPKPSRRAKNIQYF.

This clone was seen only once. The chain employs TRBV5-6 and TRBJ1-2, with D tentatively TRBD1 (6 bases). The germline CDR1 and CDR2 sequences are SGHDT and YYEEEE. CDR3 length equals 12 residues. The ends were cut back, 5 bases at V and 8 bases at J, with 13 bases in the middle. CDR3 amino acids: CASRAPGVGYTF. The CDR3 DNA reads TGTGCCAGCAGAGCGCCAGGGGTAGGCTACACCTTC. The full variable domain, completed using reference TRBV5-6 and TRBJ1-2, is DAGVTQSPTHLIKTRGQQVTLRCSPKSGHDTVSWYQQALGQGPQFIFQYYEEEERQRGNFPDRFSGHQFPNYSSELNVNALLLGDSALYLCASRAPGVGYTFGSGTRLTVV.

Here the CDR3 reads CASSFTRDSASYEQYF. CDR3 nucleotide sequence: TGTGCCAGCAGCTTTACGAGGGATTCTGCCTCCTACGAGCAGTACTTC. V and J are TRBV5-5 and TRBJ2-7, with D possibly being TRBD2 (5 bases). The CDR3 loop spans 16 amino acids. Deletions cut 2 bases from V and 0 bases from J, with 15 bases between. Germline CDR1 and CDR2: SGHKS and YYEKEE (reference sequence).

The chain links TRBV5-6 to TRBJ2-3, with 8 bases lining up with TRBD1. The ends lost 4 bases at V and 2 bases at J; junction bases unmatched: 6. The CDR3 extends over 15 amino acids. From germline, CDR1 is SGHDT and CDR2 YYEEEE. The CDR3 region has the DNA TGTGCCAGCAGCCCCCGGGACAGGTCCACAGATACGCAGTATTTT. It is translated as CASSPRDRSTDTQYF.

V gene TRBV5-1 combines with J gene TRBJ2-5; 9 bases match TRBD1. The CDR3 is 14 residues long. CDR1 SGHRS and CDR2 YFSETQ come from the germline V gene. With 0 bases clipped from V and 8 bases from J, the junction kept 5 bases outside the gene matches. Here the CDR3 DNA reads TGCGCCAGCAGCTTGGGGGGACAGGGACCAACCCAGTACTTC. This sequence encodes CASSLGGQGPTQYF.

The J gene is TRBJ2-7, the V gene TRBV18; 7 bases match TRBD2. This CDR3 comprises 15 residues. V trimming: 5 bases; J trimming: 1 base; junction bases outside the gene matches: 8. Looked up from germline, CDR1 is KGHSH and CDR2 is LQKENI. The CDR3 coding sequence is TGTGCCAGCTCAACCAGGCCTAGCGGTTCCTACGAGCAGTACTTC. This gives the protein CASSTRPSGSYEQYF.

This clone was detected only once. The chain uses TRBV28 and TRBJ1-2; 9 nucleotides agree with TRBD1. Germline trimming cut 3 bases from V and 4 bases from J; bases unmatched to any gene: 6. CDR3 size: 15 residues. CDR1 and CDR2 from the germline V gene are MDHEN and SYDVKM. The CDR3 bases are TGTGCCAGCAGTTTCCGAAACAGGGGGCCCTATGGCTACACCTTC. This encodes CASSFRNRGPYGYTF.

This chain uses TRBV2 with TRBJ1-6; D gene ambiguous. The V and J ends lost 8 bases and 5 bases respectively, with 16 bases between them. Per the germline V gene, CDR1 is SNHLY and CDR2 is FYNNEI. This CDR3 has 15 residues. CDR3 residues: CASLRRTGDNSPLHF. The DNA of the CDR3 is TGTGCCAGCCTGCGACGGACTGGGGATAATTCACCCCTCCACTTT.

V usage is TRBV7-9 and J usage is TRBJ2-6, with 10 bases identical to TRBD1. The ends lost 6 bases at V and 0 bases at J; junction bases unmatched: 8. The CDR3 runs 18 residues. In germline, CDR1 is SEHNR, CDR2 FQNEAQ (reference sequence). CDR3 in DNA: TGTGCCAGCAGTTCCGGGACAGGGGTCTTCTCTGGGGCCAACGTCCTGACTTTC. Translating it yields CASSSGTGVFSGANVLTF. Using reference TRBV7-9 and TRBJ2-6 for the parts outside the CDR3, the full variable domain is DTGVSQNPRHKITKRGQNVTFRCDPISEHNRLYWYRQTLGQGPEFLTYFQNEAQLEKSRLLSDRFSAERPKGSFSTLEIQRTEQGDSAMYLCASSSGTGVFSGANVLTFGAGSRLTVL.

The chain joins TRBV7-3 to TRBJ2-2; D ambiguous. V was clipped by 5 bases and J by 0 bases, with 10 bases between them. The CDR3 has 15 amino acids. Germline V gene lookup returns CDR1 SGHTA and CDR2 FQGTGA. CDR3 protein: CASSPESANTGELFF. CDR3 bases: TGTGCCAGCAGCCCCGAGAGTGCGAACACCGGGGAGCTGTTTTTT.

This clone was detected many times. This chain joins TRBV12-3 or TRBV12-4 and TRBJ2-2, with a tentative D call TRBD1 (5 bases). The CDR3 has 13 residues. The ends were cut back, 4 bases at V and 3 bases at J, with 6 bases in the middle. CDR3 DNA: TGTGCCAGCAGTTGGACATACACCGGGGAGCTGTTTTTT. It translates to CASSWTYTGELFF.

V and J are TRBV4-1 and TRBJ2-5; the match to TRBD2 covers 14 bases. The CDR3 loop spans 17 amino acids. Germline loops: CDR1 MGHRA, CDR2 YSYEKL. V lost 4 bases to trimming and J lost 4 bases; unmatched junction nucleotides: 8. In nucleotides, the CDR3 is TGCGCCAGCAGCCCCTTTCCGACTAGCGGGGGGGGAGAGACCCAGTACTTC. Amino acid sequence: CASSPFPTSGGGETQYF.

The rearrangement uses TRBV6-1 and TRBJ1-5; 8 bases fit TRBD1. The CDR3 runs 15 residues. The V segment lost 3 bases and the J segment 6 bases; nucleotides outside the gene matches: 7. Germline V gives CDR1 MNHNS, CDR2 SASEGT. The CDR3 bases are TGTGCCAGCAGTGAGGCAGGGGGCGCGGGTCAGCCCCAGCATTTT. Translating gives CASSEAGGAGQPQHF.

CDR3 sequence (DNA): TGTGCCAGCAGCCTAGGGACAGTGATGAGCAATCAGCCCCAGCATTTT. It yields the protein CASSLGTVMSNQPQHF. The chain couples TRBV5-6 to TRBJ1-5, with 7 bases lining up with TRBD1. CDR1 is SGHDT and CDR2 is YYEEEE in the germline V gene. The CDR3 runs to 16 residues. V trimming: 4 bases; J trimming: 1 base; junction bases outside the gene matches: 8.

This sequence joins TRBV5-1 and TRBJ2-1; 8 positions match TRBD1. Germline CDR1 and CDR2: SGHRS and YFSETQ. The length of the CDR3 is 15 residues. With 0 bases clipped from V and 7 bases from J, the junction kept 6 bases outside the gene matches. CDR3 amino acids: CASSLAMTGENEQFF. CDR3 sequence (DNA): TGCGCCAGCAGCTTGGCGATGACAGGGGAGAATGAGCAGTTCTTC.

The CDR3 DNA follows: TGTGCCAGTAGTATGGTTAGCGGACAAGAGACCCAGTACTTC. Protein: CASSMVSGQETQYF. The V gene is TRBV19, the J gene TRBJ2-5, with D possibly matching TRBD2 (6 bases). The germline V gene has CDR1 LNHDA and CDR2 SQIVND (reference sequence). The germline V and J ends were trimmed by 3 bases and 2 bases, with 10 bases remaining between them. The CDR3 extends over 14 amino acids.

The V and J genes are TRBV27 and TRBJ2-1, with 10 bases fitting TRBD2. The CDR3 spans 16 residues. Germline CDR1 reads MNHEY; CDR2 reads SMNVEV (reference sequence). The V segment lost 4 bases and the J segment 9 bases; nucleotides outside the gene matches: 12. The CDR3 coding sequence is TGTGCCAGCAGTTCCTTCCTAGCGGGAGTGTCTGGTGAGCAGTTCTTC. Translation: CASSSFLAGVSGEQFF.

This chain links TRBV27 with TRBJ1-5; D remains ambiguous. The CDR3 loop spans 14 amino acids. The V end lost 2 bases, the J end lost 5 bases, and 10 bases lay between the germline ends. From germline, CDR1 is MNHEY and CDR2 SMNVEV (reference sequence). In DNA, the CDR3 is TGTGCCAGCAGTTTAAGAGGGTTGTATCAGCCCCAGCATTTT. This translates into CASSLRGLYQPQHF.

This sequence joins TRBV15 and TRBJ1-5; D gene ambiguous. The length of the CDR3 is 13 residues. The V end lost 3 bases, the J end lost 5 bases, and 8 bases lay between the germline ends. Germline CDR1 LNHNV, CDR2 YYDKDF (reference sequence). CDR3 DNA sequence: TGTGCCACCAGCAGGGGTCGGGATCAGCCCCAGCATTTT. This codes for CATSRGRDQPQHF.

V usage is TRBV29-1 and J usage is TRBJ2-7, with D perhaps matching TRBD1 (5 bases). Trimming removed 3 bases at V and 1 base at J, with 7 bases between. Germline V gene lookup returns CDR1 SQVTM and CDR2 ANQGSEA. CDR3 length: 12 residues. The CDR3 loop is CSVDDSSYEQYF. The CDR3 nucleotides are TGCAGCGTTGATGACAGTTCCTACGAGCAGTACTTC.

CDR3 in amino acids: CATTSSGQGTYGYTF. CDR3 DNA: TGTGCCACCACCTCTTCGGGACAGGGTACCTATGGCTACACCTTC. The chain joins TRBV15 to TRBJ1-2; the match to TRBD1 covers 9 bases. Germline V lookup: CDR1 LNHNV, CDR2 YYDKDF (reference sequence). CDR3 size: 15 residues. V shed 7 bases and J 4 bases; nucleotides not matched to a gene: 10.

The rearrangement links TRBV5-6 to TRBJ2-1; the match to TRBD1 covers 9 bases. Germline CDR1 reads SGHDT; CDR2 reads YYEEEE. CDR3 length equals 16 residues. Trimming at V came to 3 bases and at J to 4 bases, leaving 8 bases not matched to a gene. The CDR3 reads CASSWVTGGTYNEQFF. CDR3 DNA: TGTGCCAGCAGCTGGGTCACAGGGGGCACTTACAATGAGCAGTTCTTC. The complete variable domain, with remaining parts taken from reference TRBV5-6 and TRBJ2-1, reads DAGVTQSPTHLIKTRGQQVTLRCSPKSGHDTVSWYQQALGQGPQFIFQYYEEEERQRGNFPDRFSGHQFPNYSSELNVNALLLGDSALYLCASSWVTGGTYNEQFFGPGTRLTVL.

CDR3 nucleotides: TGTGCCAGCAGTAGCGACAGGGGGAATGATAAGCAGTACTTC. This codes for CASSSDRGNDKQYF. V is TRBV6-2 or TRBV6-3 and J is TRBJ2-7; 9 nucleotides agree with TRBD1. The CDR3 spans 14 residues. J was trimmed by 8 bases and V by 5 bases; bases with no gene match: 10. The germline V gene has CDR1 MNHEY and CDR2 SVGEGT.

The rearrangement uses TRBV19 and TRBJ2-7, with 7 bases that match TRBD2. The length of the CDR3 is 14 residues. Germline V CDR1 and CDR2: LNHDA, SQIVND (reference sequence). Trimming cost V 6 bases and J 1 base; bases outside gene matches: 6. CDR3 coding DNA: TGTGCCAGTAGGCACTCCGGGGGGTCCTACGAGCAGTACTTC. Translated, it gives CASRHSGGSYEQYF.

On this clone itself: One junction end does not reproduce the germline sequence, and a read error may be involved. The V call is TRBV30, the J call TRBJ2-1, with D unresolved. Looked up from germline, CDR1 is GTSNPN and CDR2 is SVGIG (reference sequence). CDR3 length: 13 amino acids. The CDR3 sequence is CAWRGLDASALLF. CDR3 DNA: TGTGCCTGGAGGGGTCTAGACGCTTCAGCCCTCCTCTTC.

This clone was recorded once. The chain carries TRBV5-1 and TRBJ2-5; no clear D gene. Germline V gene lookup returns CDR1 SGHRS and CDR2 YFSETQ. The CDR3 runs to 13 residues. With 4 bases removed from V and 1 base from J, the gap between germline ends came to 8 bases. The CDR3 loop is CASSLRVQETQYF. Here the CDR3 DNA reads TGCGCCAGCAGCCTCCGGGTCCAAGAGACCCAGTACTTC.

This chain joins TRBV19 and TRBJ1-4, with D possibly matching TRBD1 (5 bases). CDR1 LNHDA and CDR2 SQIVND come from the germline V gene (reference sequence). The V end was cut by 2 bases, the J end by 8 bases, with 12 bases between. The CDR3 extends over 14 amino acids. Here the CDR3 reads CASSIQGAMEKLFF. The CDR3 bases are TGTGCCAGTAGTATACAGGGCGCAATGGAAAAACTGTTTTTT.

The V call is TRBV9, the J call TRBJ2-7; 12 bases map to TRBD1. CDR3 length: 16 amino acids. J was trimmed by 4 bases and V by 4 bases; bases with no gene match: 9. Germline V gene lookup returns CDR1 SGDLS and CDR2 YYNGEE. Written as DNA, the CDR3 is TGTGCCAGCAGCCCTCAGGGACAGGGGGCGAATTACGAGCAGTACTTC. This gives the protein CASSPQGQGANYEQYF. Full variable domain (missing parts from reference TRBV9 and TRBJ2-7): DSGVTQTPKHLITATGQRVTLRCSPRSGDLSVYWYQQSLDQGLQFLIQYYNGEERAKGNILERFSAQQFPDLHSELNLSSLELGDSALYFCASSPQGQGANYEQYFGPGTRLTVT.